This T cell receptor (beta chain) came from a study of T cells after yellow fever vaccination. At the level of the study: Fractions of low cell number were prepared using SMART-Seq v4 Ultra Low Input.

Germline assignment: CDR1 SGHNT and CDR2 YYREEE (reference sequence). V was shortened by 3 bases and J by 0 bases, with 13 bases between the two germline ends. The CDR3 length is 16 residues. Via MiXCR, TCRdb re-called the 5' RACE reads, giving one row per CDR3 protein. The profile shows some 260,000 distinct CDR3 sequences, about 5.2% of them singletons. The study, taken as a whole, reports: Post-booster repertoires contained most primary-vaccination clones again (roughly 95% CD4, 88% CD8).

This clonotype came up many times. As yet, its antigen is unknown. The sequences come from CD4+ T cells sorted from PBMCs, collected on the day of the yellow fever booster vaccination. The chain links TRBV5-4 to TRBJ2-1; tentatively, D is TRBD2 (5 bases). This sequence originates from a man aged 18 to 30 who received the YFV17D yellow fever vaccine. The chain's CDR3 is CASSSLTGSSYNEQFF. CDR3 sequence (DNA): TGTGCCAGCAGCTCTCTGACTGGGAGCTCCTACAATGAGCAGTTCTTC. The variable domain in full, completed from reference TRBV5-4 and TRBJ2-1, reads ETGVTQSPTHLIKTRGQQVTLRCSSQSGHNTVSWYQQALGQGPQFIFQYYREEENGRGNFPPRFSGLQFPNYSSELNVNALELDDSALYLCASSSLTGSSYNEQFFGPGTRLTVL.